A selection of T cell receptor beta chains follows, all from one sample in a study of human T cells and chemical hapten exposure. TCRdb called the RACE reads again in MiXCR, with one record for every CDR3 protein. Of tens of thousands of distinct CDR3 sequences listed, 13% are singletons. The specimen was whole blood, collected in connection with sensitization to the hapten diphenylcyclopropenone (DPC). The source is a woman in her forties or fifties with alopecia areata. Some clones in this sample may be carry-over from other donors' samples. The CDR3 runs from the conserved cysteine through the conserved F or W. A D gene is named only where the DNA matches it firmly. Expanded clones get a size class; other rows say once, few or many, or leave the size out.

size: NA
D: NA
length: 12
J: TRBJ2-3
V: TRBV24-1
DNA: TGTGCCACCTCAAGAGGAAGGGATACGCAGTATTTT
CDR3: CATSRGRDTQYF

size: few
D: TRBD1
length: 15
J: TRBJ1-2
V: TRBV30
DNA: TGTGCCTGGACTGGGACAGGGGGTGAAGGGTATGGCTACACCTTC
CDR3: CAWTGTGGEGYGYTF

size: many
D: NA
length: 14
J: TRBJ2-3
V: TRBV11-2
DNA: TGTGCCAGCAGCAGGGCGGGGCTCACAGATACGCAGTATTTT
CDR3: CASSRAGLTDTQYF

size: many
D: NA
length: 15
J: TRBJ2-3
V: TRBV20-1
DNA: TGCAGTGCTAGAGGGGAAAGCGGGAGCACAGATACGCAGTATTTT
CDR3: CSARGESGSTDTQYF

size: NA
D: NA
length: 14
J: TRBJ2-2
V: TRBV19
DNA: TGTGCCAGTATCTTTCAGGGTGTGAGCGGGGAGCTGTTTTTT
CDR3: CASIFQGVSGELFF

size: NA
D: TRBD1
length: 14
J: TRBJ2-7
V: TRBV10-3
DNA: TGTGCCATGGCCTCTGGGACAGGCCCTTCCGAGCAGTACTTC
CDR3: CAMASGTGPSEQYF

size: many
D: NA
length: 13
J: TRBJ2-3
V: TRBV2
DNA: TGTGCCAGCAGTGCCTCCCAGGAGCATACGCAGTATTTT
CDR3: CASSASQEHTQYF

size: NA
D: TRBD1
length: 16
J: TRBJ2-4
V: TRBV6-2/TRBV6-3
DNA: TGTGCCAGCAGCTGGACAGGGGGCCTACCCAAAAACATTCAGTACTTC
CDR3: CASSWTGGLPKNIQYF

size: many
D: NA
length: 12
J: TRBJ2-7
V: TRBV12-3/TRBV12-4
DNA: TGTGCCAGCAGTTTAGGTCGGGGCGAGCAGTACTTC
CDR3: CASSLGRGEQYF

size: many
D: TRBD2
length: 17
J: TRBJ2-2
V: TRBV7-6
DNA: TGTGCCAGCAGCTTAGCGCGGGTTAGCGGGAGTTCCGGGGAGCTGTTTTTT
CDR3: CASSLARVSGSSGELFF

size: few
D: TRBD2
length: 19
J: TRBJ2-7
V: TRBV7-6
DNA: TGTGCCAGCAGCTTGGGTGGTTTTGGACTAGCGGGAGGGCCCTACGAGCAGTACTTC
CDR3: CASSLGGFGLAGGPYEQYF

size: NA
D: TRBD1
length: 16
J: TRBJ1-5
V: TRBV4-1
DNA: TGCGCCAGCAGCCAAGGCAGGGGGTCCTCCAATCAGCCCCAGCATTTT
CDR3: CASSQGRGSSNQPQHF

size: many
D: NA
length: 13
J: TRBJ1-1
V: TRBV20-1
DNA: TGCAGTGCTAGAACCGGGGCAGTCACTGAAGCTTTCTTT
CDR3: CSARTGAVTEAFF

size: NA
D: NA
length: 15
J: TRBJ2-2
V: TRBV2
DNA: TGTGCCAGCAGTGAAACAATGATCGAAACCGGGGAGCTGTTTTTT
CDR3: CASSETMIETGELFF

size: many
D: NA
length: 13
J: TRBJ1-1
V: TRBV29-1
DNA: TGCAGCGTTGAAGATGAGGCAGGGACTGAAGCTTTCTTT
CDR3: CSVEDEAGTEAFF

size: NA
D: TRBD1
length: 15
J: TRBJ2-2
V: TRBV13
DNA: TGTGCCAGCAGCTTAGTCCCGACAGGGACCGGGGAGCTGTTTTTT
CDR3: CASSLVPTGTGELFF

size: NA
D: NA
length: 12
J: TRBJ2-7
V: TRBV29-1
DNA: TGCAGCGTTATCACCGGGGCCTACGAGCAGTACTTC
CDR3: CSVITGAYEQYF

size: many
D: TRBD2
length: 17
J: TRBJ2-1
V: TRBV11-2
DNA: TGTGCCAGCAGCTTAGTACTAGCGGGGGCCGCCTACAATGAGCAGTTCTTC
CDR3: CASSLVLAGAAYNEQFF

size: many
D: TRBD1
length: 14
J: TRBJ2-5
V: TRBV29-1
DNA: TGCAGCGTTGGTATCGGTGGGACAGATGAGACCCAGTACTTC
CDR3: CSVGIGGTDETQYF

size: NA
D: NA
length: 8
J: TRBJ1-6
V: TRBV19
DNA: TGTGCCAGTGCACCCCTCCACTTT
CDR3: CASAPLHF

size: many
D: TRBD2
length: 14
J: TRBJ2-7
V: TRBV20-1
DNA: TGCAGTGCTAGAGCTAGGGCTAGCGGGAACGAGCAGTACTTC
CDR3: CSARARASGNEQYF

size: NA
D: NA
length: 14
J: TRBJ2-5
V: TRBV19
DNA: TGTGCCAGTAGGGATCCGACAGTAGGAGAGACCCAGTACTTC
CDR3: CASRDPTVGETQYF

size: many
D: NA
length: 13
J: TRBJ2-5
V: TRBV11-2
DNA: TGTGCCAGCAGCTTATTTGTACAAGAGACCCAGTACTTC
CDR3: CASSLFVQETQYF

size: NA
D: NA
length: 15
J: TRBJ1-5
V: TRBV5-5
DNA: TGTGCCAGCAGCTTGGCCGTACTTTCTAATCAGCCCCAGCATTTT
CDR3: CASSLAVLSNQPQHF

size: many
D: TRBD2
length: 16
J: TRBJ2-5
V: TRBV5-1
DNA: TGCGCCAGCAGCTTGGTAGCGGGAGCCGCCGGGGAGACCCAGTACTTC
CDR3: CASSLVAGAAGETQYF

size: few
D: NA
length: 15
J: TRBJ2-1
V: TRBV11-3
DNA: TGTGCCAGCAGCATGGACGGATCTGAATACAATGAGCAGTTCTTC
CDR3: CASSMDGSEYNEQFF

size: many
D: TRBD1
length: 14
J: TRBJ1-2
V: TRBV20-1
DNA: TGCAGTGCAGAGCCGAGACAGGGGGACTATGGCTACACCTTC
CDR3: CSAEPRQGDYGYTF

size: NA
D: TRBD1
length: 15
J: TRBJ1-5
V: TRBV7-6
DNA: TGTGCCAGCAGCCAGGGACAGGGGTTTGATCAGCCCCAGCATTTT
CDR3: CASSQGQGFDQPQHF

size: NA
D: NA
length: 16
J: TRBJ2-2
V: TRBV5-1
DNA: TGCGCCAGCAGCTCTCAGGGGACCCGAGGCACCGGGGAGCTGTTTTTT
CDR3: CASSSQGTRGTGELFF

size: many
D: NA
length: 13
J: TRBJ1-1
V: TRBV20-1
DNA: TGCAGTGCCCCGAGACAGATTCCCGCTGAAGCTTTCTTT
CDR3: CSAPRQIPAEAFF

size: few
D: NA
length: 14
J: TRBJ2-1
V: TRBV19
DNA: TGTGCCAGTAGTATCAGCCGTATAAACAATGAGCAGTTCTTC
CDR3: CASSISRINNEQFF

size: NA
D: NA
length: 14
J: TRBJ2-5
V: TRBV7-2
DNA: TGTGCCAGCAGCTCGCCGTGGGGGATGCGGACCCAGTACTTC
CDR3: CASSSPWGMRTQYF

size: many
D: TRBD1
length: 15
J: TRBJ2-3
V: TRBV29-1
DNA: TGCAGCGTTGCCGGGACAGGGTTTAGCACAGATACGCAGTATTTT
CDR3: CSVAGTGFSTDTQYF

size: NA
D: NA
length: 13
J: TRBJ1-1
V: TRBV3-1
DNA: TGTGCCAGCATTCCAAGAGGAAACACTGAAGCTTTCTTT
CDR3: CASIPRGNTEAFF

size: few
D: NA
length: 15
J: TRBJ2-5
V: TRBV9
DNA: TGTGCCAGCAGCGTCCGCGGAGGCCCCCAAGAGACCCAGTACTTC
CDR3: CASSVRGGPQETQYF

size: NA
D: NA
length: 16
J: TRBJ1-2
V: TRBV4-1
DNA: TGCGCCAGCAGCCAAGAGGGGACCTATACTAACTATGGCTACACCTTC
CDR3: CASSQEGTYTNYGYTF

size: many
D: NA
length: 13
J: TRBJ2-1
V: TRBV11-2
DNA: TGTGCCAGCAGCGCGACCCGTTACAATGAGCAGTTCTTC
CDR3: CASSATRYNEQFF

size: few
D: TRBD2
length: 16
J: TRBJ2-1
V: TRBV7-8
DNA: TGTGCCAGCAGCAGAATAGCGGGAGGGGTCGGGAATGAGCAGTTCTTC
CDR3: CASSRIAGGVGNEQFF

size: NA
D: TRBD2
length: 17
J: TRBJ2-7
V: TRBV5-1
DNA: TGCGCCAGCAGCTTGGAGCGGGGACTAGCGGGATCTGACGAGCAGTACTTC
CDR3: CASSLERGLAGSDEQYF

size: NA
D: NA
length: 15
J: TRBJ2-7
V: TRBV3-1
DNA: TGTGCCAGCAGCCAAGCTCCAGCGGGCTCCTACGAGCAGTACTTC
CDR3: CASSQAPAGSYEQYF

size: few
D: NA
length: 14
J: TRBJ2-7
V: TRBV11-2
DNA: TGTGCCAGCGGACACCAGGGTTTCAGAAACGAGCAGTACTTC
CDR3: CASGHQGFRNEQYF

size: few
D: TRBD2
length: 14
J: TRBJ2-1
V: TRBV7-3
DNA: TGTGCCAGCAGCTTTGGCGGGAGCTACAATGAGCAGTTCTTC
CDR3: CASSFGGSYNEQFF

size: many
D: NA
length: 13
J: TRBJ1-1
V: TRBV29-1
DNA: TGCAGCGTTGACGTGGGGATGCACACTGAAGCTTTCTTT
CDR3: CSVDVGMHTEAFF

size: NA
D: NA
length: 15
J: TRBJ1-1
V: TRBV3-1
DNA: TGTGCCAGCAGCCGTCAGTGGAGTATACAGGATGAAGCTTTCTTT
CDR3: CASSRQWSIQDEAFF

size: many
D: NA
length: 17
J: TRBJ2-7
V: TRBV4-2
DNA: TGTGCCAGCAGCCAAGAGGATCGAGCTCCAAGTTCCTACGAGCAGTACTTC
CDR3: CASSQEDRAPSSYEQYF

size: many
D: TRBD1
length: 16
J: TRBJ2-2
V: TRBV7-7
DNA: TGTGCTACCACCTCACCGGGACAGGGGAACACCGGGGAGCTGTTTTTT
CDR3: CATTSPGQGNTGELFF

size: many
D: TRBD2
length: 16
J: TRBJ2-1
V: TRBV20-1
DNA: TGCAGCATAGCGGGAGGGCCGAATCTCTCCTACAATGAGCAGTTCTTC
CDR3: CSIAGGPNLSYNEQFF

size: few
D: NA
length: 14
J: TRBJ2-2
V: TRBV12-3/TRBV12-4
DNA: TGTGCCAGCAGTTTAGCAGGGGGCACCGGGGAGCTGTTTTTT
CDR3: CASSLAGGTGELFF

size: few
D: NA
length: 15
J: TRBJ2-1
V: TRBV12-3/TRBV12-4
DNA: TGTGCCAGCAATCTCAGGCCCAGCTCCTACAATGAGCAGTTCTTC
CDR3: CASNLRPSSYNEQFF

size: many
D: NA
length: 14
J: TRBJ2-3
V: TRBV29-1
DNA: TGCAGCTCGGCAGGCAGTACTAGCACAGATACGCAGTATTTT
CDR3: CSSAGSTSTDTQYF

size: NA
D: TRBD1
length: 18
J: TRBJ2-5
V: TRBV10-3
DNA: TGTGCCATCAGTTTTCGGGACAGTCGACGATCGTACCAAGACACCCAGTACTTC
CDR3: CAISFRDSRRSYQDTQYF

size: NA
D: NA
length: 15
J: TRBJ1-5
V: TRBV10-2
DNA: TGCGCCAGCACCCGAGGGGGAGAGAGCAATCAGCCCCAGCATTTT
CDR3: CASTRGGESNQPQHF

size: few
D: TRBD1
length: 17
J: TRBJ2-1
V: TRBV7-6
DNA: TGTGCCAGCAGCTTAGGGTTAAGGGGGCAAGTCCGCAATGAGCAGTTCTTC
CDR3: CASSLGLRGQVRNEQFF

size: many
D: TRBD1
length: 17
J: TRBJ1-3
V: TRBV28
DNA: TGTGCCAGCAGTTTACCGGTGGGACAGGGCTCTGGAAACACCATATATTTT
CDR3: CASSLPVGQGSGNTIYF

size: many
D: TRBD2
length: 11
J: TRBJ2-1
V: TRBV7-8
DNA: TGTGCCAGCAGCTCCCGGACTAGCCTGTTCTTC
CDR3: CASSSRTSLFF

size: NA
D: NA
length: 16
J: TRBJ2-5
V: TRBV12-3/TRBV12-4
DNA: TGTGCCAGCAGTTTAAGGTGGGCGTGGGGGAAAGAGACCCAGTACTTC
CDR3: CASSLRWAWGKETQYF